This is a list of T cell receptor beta chains from one sample in a study of shared clonotypes between healthy human individuals. Libraries were prepared by immunoSEQ multiplex PCR; TCRdb keeps only in-frame clonotypes and omits some of them. The data hold millions of clones, with around 90% observed a single time. What was sequenced was naive CD4+ T cells sorted from blood. The receptor source for this set is a man aged 18-30 years in good health. Both conserved end residues are part of each CDR3. The D gene is left open where the match is weak. Some rows mark clone size as missing; the rest say once, few, many or name a class of expanded clone.

V gene	J gene	D gene	CDR3 length	clone size	CDR3 protein	CDR3 DNA
TRBV9	TRBJ2-7	.	15	.	CASSEHTGLGYEQYF	TGTGCCAGCAGCGAGCACACAGGGCTCGGCTACGAGCAGTACTTC
TRBV11-2	TRBJ2-3	.	12	.	CASSTYTDTQYF	TGTGCCAGCAGCACCTACACAGATACGCAGTATTTT
TRBV19	TRBJ2-3	.	16	.	CASSIGGTADTSTQYF	TGTGCCAGTAGTATAGGCGGGACAGCCGACACAAGTACGCAGTATTTT
TRBV19	TRBJ1-1	.	13	.	CASKEEGDTEAFF	TGTGCCAGTAAGGAGGAAGGGGACACTGAAGCTTTCTTT
TRBV7-9	TRBJ1-6	TRBD1	15	.	CASSPRQGENSPLHF	TGTGCCAGCAGCCCGCGACAGGGGGAGAATTCACCCCTCCACTTT
TRBV6-5	TRBJ2-5	.	11	.	CASRLGETQYF	TGTGCCAGCAGACTTGGGGAGACCCAGTACTTC
TRBV5-1	TRBJ2-5	.	15	.	CASSPRRPAGETQYF	TGCGCCAGCAGCCCGAGACGGCCGGCTGGGGAGACCCAGTACTTC
TRBV7-2	TRBJ2-1	TRBD2	18	.	CASSQPRLAAVYYNEQFF	TGTGCCAGCAGCCAACCCAGACTAGCAGCCGTTTATTACAATGAGCAGTTCTTC
TRBV2	TRBJ2-7	TRBD1	14	.	CASTEDRVNYEQYF	TGTGCCAGCACGGAGGACAGGGTGAACTACGAGCAGTACTTC
TRBV7-9	TRBJ1-2	.	14	.	CASSLVASGYGYTF	TGTGCCAGCAGCTTAGTGGCCTCTGGATATGGCTACACCTTC
TRBV10-2	TRBJ2-7	.	11	.	CASSELHEQYF	TGCGCCAGCAGTGAGCTTCATGAACAGTACTTC
TRBV5-8	TRBJ1-5	.	17	.	CASSLVEDAYSNQPQHF	TGTGCCAGCAGCCTGGTCGAGGATGCCTATAGCAATCAGCCCCAGCATTTT
TRBV5-6	TRBJ2-2	.	16	.	CASSLYHEKYTGELFF	TGTGCCAGCAGCTTGTATCACGAAAAGTACACCGGGGAGCTGTTTTTT
TRBV6-6	TRBJ2-2	TRBD2	14	.	CATGGGSNTGELFF	TGTGCAACCGGCGGGGGGTCGAACACCGGGGAGCTGTTTTTT
TRBV6-6	TRBJ2-4	TRBD2	15	.	CASVRRREDTGSSYF	TGTGCCAGCGTTCGTCGGCGGGAGGACACGGGTAGCAGTTACTTC
TRBV7-2	TRBJ2-7	TRBD1	15	.	CASSPGTEEPYEQYF	TGTGCCAGCAGCCCCGGGACAGAAGAACCCTACGAGCAGTACTTC
TRBV6-1	TRBJ1-4	TRBD1	14	.	CASKWGQLNEKLFF	TGTGCCAGCAAATGGGGACAGCTTAATGAAAAACTGTTTTTT
TRBV19	TRBJ1-6	TRBD1	16	once	CASSMTGDRFNSPLHF	TGTGCCAGTAGTATGACGGGGGACAGATTCAATTCACCCCTCCACTTT
TRBV10-3	TRBJ2-3	TRBD1	17	.	CAISDSRTGASADTQYF	TGTGCCATCAGTGACTCACGGACAGGGGCGAGTGCAGATACGCAGTATTTT
TRBV11-2	TRBJ2-7	.	15	.	CASSLGDGLDYEQYF	TGTGCCAGCAGCTTGGGGGACGGCCTGGACTACGAGCAGTACTTC
TRBV25-1	TRBJ1-6	.	15	few	CASSEQTVLNSPLHF	TGTGCCAGCAGTGAACAGACAGTCCTAAATTCACCCCTCCACTTT
TRBV30	TRBJ1-3	.	13	.	CAWQWGRGNTIYF	TGTGCCTGGCAATGGGGTCGTGGAAACACCATATATTTT
TRBV7-6	TRBJ2-7	.	18	.	CASSLVWAGDGGPYEQYF	TGTGCCAGCAGCTTAGTTTGGGCAGGGGATGGTGGCCCCTACGAGCAGTACTTC
TRBV5-1	TRBJ1-5	.	15	.	CASSLQGDSNQPQHF	TGCGCCAGCAGCTTACAGGGCGATAGCAATCAGCCCCAGCATTTT
TRBV20-1	TRBJ2-5	.	11	.	CSANYKETQYF	TGCAGTGCTAACTACAAAGAGACCCAGTACTTC
TRBV10-3	TRBJ2-6	TRBD1	19	.	CAISATGTGISSGANVLTF	TGTGCCATCAGTGCCACCGGGACAGGGATTAGCTCTGGGGCCAACGTCCTGACTTTC
TRBV7-2	TRBJ2-7	TRBD1	16	.	CASSGSGQGGKYEQYF	TGTGCCAGCAGCGGCTCGGGACAGGGGGGGAAATACGAGCAGTACTTC
TRBV18	TRBJ2-1	TRBD2	15	.	CASSQGLADYNEQFF	TGTGCCAGCTCACAGGGACTAGCAGACTACAATGAGCAGTTCTTC
TRBV28	TRBJ2-7	.	16	.	CASSFSPGRSSYEQYF	TGTGCCAGCAGTTTCTCCCCAGGTAGGAGCTCCTACGAGCAGTACTTC
TRBV7-2	TRBJ1-1	TRBD1	14	.	CASSLGGFNTEAFF	TGTGCCAGCAGTCTAGGGGGCTTTAACACTGAAGCTTTCTTT